The clone carrying this T cell receptor beta chain was seen a handful of times. Its antigen is unidentified. V gave up 6 bases and J gave up 6 bases; unmatched junction bases: 11. The germline V gene encodes CDR1 SGDLS and CDR2 YYNGEE. The CDR3 spans 15 residues. Via MiXCR, TCRdb re-called the 5' RACE reads, giving one row per CDR3 protein. The repertoire holds 260,000 or so distinct CDR3 sequences, roughly 7.5% seen once, with roughly 5% in the top ten. This specimen comes from a study of identical twins. Whole-study results and caveats: Twin-shared out-of-frame alpha sequences showed excess low generation probability. High-abundance cord blood beta clonotypes had fewer insertions; memory repertoires showed none. Invariant MAIT and iNKT cells are populations that could partly confound zero-insertion analyses.

These data were likewise used in another study, on yellow fever vaccine responses in identical twins. As reported in that work: Reportedly, the response of twins' T cells to the vaccine seemed partly convergent, partly personalized.

This clonotype originated in a young woman in good health. This sequence joins TRBV9 and TRBJ2-1, with 8 bases that match TRBD2. The specimen was CD8+ T cells sorted from blood. The CDR3 protein is CASNGGGGLVNEQFF. In DNA, the CDR3 is TGTGCCAGCAACGGGGGGGGCGGATTAGTCAATGAGCAGTTCTTC.